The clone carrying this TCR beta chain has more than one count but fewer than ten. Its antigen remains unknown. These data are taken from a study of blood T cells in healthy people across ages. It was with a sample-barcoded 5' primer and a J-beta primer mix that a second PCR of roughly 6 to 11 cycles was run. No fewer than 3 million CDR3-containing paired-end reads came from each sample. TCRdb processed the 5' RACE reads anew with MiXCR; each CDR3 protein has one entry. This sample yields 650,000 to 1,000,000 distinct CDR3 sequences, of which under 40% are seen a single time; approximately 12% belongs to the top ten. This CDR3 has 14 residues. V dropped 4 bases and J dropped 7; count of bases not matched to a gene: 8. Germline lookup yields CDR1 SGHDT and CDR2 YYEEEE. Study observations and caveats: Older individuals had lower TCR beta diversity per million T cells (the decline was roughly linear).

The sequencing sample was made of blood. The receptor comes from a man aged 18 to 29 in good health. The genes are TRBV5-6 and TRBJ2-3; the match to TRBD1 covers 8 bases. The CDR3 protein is CASSLSRDRNTQYF. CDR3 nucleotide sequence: TGTGCCAGCAGCCTGTCCCGGGACAGGAATACGCAGTATTTT.